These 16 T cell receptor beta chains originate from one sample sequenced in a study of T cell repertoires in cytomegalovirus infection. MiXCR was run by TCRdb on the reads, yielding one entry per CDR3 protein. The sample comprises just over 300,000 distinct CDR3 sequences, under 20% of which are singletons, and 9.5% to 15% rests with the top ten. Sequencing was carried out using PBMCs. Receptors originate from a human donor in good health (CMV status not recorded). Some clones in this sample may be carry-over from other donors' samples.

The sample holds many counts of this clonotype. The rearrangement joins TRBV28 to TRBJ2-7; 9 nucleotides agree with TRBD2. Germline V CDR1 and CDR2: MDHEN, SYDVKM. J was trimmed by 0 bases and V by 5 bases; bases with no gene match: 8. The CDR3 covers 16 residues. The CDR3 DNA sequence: TGTGCCAGCAGTGCGGGGGGGGCAGGGGGCTCCTACGAGCAGTACTTC. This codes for CASSAGGAGGSYEQYF.

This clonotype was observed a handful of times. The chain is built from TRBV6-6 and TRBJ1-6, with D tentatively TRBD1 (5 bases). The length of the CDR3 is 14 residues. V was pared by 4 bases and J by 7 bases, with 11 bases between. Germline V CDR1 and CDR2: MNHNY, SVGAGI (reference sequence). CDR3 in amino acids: CASSLGPQNSPLHF. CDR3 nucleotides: TGTGCCAGCAGTTTGGGACCGCAAAATTCACCCCTCCACTTT.

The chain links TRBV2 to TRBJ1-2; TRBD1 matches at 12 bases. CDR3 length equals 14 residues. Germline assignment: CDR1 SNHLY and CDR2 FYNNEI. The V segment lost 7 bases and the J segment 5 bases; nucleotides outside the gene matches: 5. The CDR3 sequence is CASTGQGAEYGYTF. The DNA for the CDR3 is TGTGCCAGCACGGGACAGGGGGCAGAATATGGCTACACCTTC.

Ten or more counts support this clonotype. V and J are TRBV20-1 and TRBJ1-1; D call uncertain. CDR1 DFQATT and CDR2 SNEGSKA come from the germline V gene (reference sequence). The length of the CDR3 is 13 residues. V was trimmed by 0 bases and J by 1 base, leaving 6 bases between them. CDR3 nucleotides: TGCAGTGCTAGAGAAGCAGGGAACACTGAAGCTTTCTTT. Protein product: CSAREAGNTEAFF.

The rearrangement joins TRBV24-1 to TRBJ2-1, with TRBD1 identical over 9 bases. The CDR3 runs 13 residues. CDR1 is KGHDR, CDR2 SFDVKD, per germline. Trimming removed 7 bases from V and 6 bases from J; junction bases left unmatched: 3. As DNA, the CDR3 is TGTGCCACCAGACAGGGGGCTAGCAATGAGCAGTTCTTC. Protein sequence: CATRQGASNEQFF.

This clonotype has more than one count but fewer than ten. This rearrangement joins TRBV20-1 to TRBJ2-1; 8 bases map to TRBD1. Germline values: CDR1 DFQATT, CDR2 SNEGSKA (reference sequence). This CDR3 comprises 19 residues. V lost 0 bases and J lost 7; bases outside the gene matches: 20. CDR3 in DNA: TGCAGTGCTAGAGATTGGCGGCGTCCCGGACAGGGCCCTCGGAATGAGCAGTTCTTC. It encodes CSARDWRRPGQGPRNEQFF.

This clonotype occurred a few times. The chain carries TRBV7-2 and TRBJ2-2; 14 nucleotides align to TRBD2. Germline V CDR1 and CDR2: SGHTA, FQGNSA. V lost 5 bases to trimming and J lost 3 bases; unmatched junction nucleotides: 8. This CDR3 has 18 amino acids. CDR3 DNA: TGTGCCAGCAGCCCGACTAGCGGGGGGGCGACGGACACCGGGGAGCTGTTTTTT. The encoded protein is CASSPTSGGATDTGELFF.

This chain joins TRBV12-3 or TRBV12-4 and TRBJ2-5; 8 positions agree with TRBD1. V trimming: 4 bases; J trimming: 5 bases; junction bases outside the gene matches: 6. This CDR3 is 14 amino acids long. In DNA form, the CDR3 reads TGTGCCAGCAGTTCATGGACAGGGTGGGAGACCCAGTACTTC. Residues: CASSSWTGWETQYF.

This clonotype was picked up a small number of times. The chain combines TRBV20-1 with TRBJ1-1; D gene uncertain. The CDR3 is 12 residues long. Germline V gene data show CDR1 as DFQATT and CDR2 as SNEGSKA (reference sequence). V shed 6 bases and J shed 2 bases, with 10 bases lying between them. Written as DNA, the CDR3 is TGCAGTGCCCCCCCGACAAACACTGAAGCTTTCTTT. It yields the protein CSAPPTNTEAFF.

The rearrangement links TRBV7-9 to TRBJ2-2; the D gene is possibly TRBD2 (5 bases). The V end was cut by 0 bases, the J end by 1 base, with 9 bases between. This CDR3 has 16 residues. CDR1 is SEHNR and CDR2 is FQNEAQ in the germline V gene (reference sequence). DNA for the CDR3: TGTGCCAGCAGCTTAGCATTTGGAGGGAACACCGGGGAGCTGTTTTTT. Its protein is CASSLAFGGNTGELFF.

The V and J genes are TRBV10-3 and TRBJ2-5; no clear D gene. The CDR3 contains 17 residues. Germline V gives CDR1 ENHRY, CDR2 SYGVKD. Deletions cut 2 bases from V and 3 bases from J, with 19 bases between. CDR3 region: CAISEGRVPSLKETQYF. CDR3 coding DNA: TGTGCCATCAGTGAGGGACGAGTCCCCTCCCTCAAAGAGACCCAGTACTTC.

CDR3 in DNA: TGTGCCAGCAGCTTGGGTCCGAGCGGGGGACAAGAGACCCAGTACTTC. It is translated as CASSLGPSGGQETQYF. This chain uses TRBV5-6 with TRBJ2-5; 8 bases are a match to TRBD2. V shed 0 bases and J 2 bases; nucleotides not matched to a gene: 6. There are 16 residues in the CDR3. The germline V gene encodes CDR1 SGHDT and CDR2 YYEEEE.

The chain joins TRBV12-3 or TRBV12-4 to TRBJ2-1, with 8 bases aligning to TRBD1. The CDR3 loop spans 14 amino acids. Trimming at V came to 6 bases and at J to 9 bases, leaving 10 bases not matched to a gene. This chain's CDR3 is CASSTQGALTEQFF. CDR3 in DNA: TGTGCCAGCAGCACGCAGGGGGCGCTTACTGAGCAGTTCTTC.

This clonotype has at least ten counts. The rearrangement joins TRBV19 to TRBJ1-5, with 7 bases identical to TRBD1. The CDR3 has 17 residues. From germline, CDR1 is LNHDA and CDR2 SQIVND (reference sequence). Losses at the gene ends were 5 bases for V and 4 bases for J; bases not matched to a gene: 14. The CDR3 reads CASSRTRDSLGNQPQHF. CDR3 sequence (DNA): TGTGCCAGTAGTCGAACCCGGGACAGCCTAGGAAATCAGCCCCAGCATTTT.

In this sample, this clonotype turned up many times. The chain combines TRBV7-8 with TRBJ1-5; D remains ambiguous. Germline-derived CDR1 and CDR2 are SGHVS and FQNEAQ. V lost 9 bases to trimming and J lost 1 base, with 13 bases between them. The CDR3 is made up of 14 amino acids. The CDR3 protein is CASTGQTSNQPQHF. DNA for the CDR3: TGTGCCAGTACGGGCCAAACAAGCAATCAGCCCCAGCATTTT. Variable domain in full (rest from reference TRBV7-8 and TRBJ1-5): GAGVSQSPRYKVAKRGQDVALRCDPISGHVSLFWYQQALGQGPEFLTYFQNEAQLDKSGLPSDRFFAERPEGSVSTLKIQRTQQEDSAVYLCASTGQTSNQPQHFGDGTRLSIL.

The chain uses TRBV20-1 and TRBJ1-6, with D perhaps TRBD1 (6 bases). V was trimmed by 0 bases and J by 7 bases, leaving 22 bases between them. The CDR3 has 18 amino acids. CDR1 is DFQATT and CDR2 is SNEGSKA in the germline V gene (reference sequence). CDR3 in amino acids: CSARDPMGGQGMNSPLHF. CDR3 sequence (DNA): TGCAGTGCTAGAGACCCCATGGGGGGGCAGGGTATGAATTCACCCCTCCACTTT.